A selection of T cell receptor beta chains follows, all from one sample in a study of T cell repertoires in ileal Crohn's disease. The table came from immunoSEQ multiplex PCR; TCRdb's copy has only in-frame clones and leaves some out. The table shows 7,200 or so clones, with around 72% occurring only once. The sample consisted of ileal tissue. These receptors came from an adult with Crohn's disease. The conserved cysteine and the conserved F or W are not part of the CDR3 here. D genes are given only for firm matches.

d_call,v_call,j_call,cdr3_aa
.,TRBV28,TRBJ2-1,ASSFYWVSSYNEQF
TRBD1,TRBV25-1,TRBJ1-2,ASRGQVGYGYT
.,TRBV6-6,TRBJ1-1,ASRETENTEAF
.,TRBV9,TRBJ1-2,ASSARQASNYGYT
TRBD2,TRBV6-1,TRBJ2-3,ASSEASGGPDTQY
.,TRBV6-6,TRBJ1-1,ASSYPREGAF
TRBD2,TRBV28,TRBJ2-3,ASSPPTTSGRWDTQY
.,TRBV2,TRBJ2-3,ASSESMTVTQY
TRBD1,TRBV4-2,TRBJ2-7,ASSQDHPGTGYEQY
.,TRBV7-3,TRBJ2-5,ASSLTGDASSQY
TRBD2,TRBV7-3,TRBJ2-7,ASSDGLAGGFDEQY
.,TRBV27,TRBJ1-1,ASRGSYTEAF
.,TRBV11-3,TRBJ2-3,ASSLSSADTQY
.,TRBV28,TRBJ2-7,ASQRSRTRVTYEQY
.,TRBV7-6,TRBJ2-7,ASSFGGYSYEQY
.,TRBV18,TRBJ1-1,ASSAGKNTEAF